This T cell receptor beta chain was captured by sequencing in a study of cytomegalovirus exposure and HLA in healthy donors. Notes on this clone: The antigen is not known.

Findings and caveats of the study: In a later analysis, HLA-associated TCR beta chains were more clonally expanded than equally common others. Most of the TCR beta V segments (in an earlier analysis) were productive either about 87% or about 30% of the time. Researchers reported that three CMV-associated chains were confirmed in vitro as CMV antigen-specific. It emerged from a later analysis that several of the most significant clusters appeared to be linked to common viral pathogens.

Amplification used 60 Vbeta primers and 13 Jbeta primers. Sequencing was performed with immunoSEQ multiplex PCR; in TCRdb, only in-frame clones are kept and a portion is missing. The repertoire has 150,000 to 180,000 clones, 60% to 80% of them found once; the top ten carry roughly 13%. This receptor was obtained from a man aged 25-40 years in good health and CMV-seropositive. Source material: PBMCs.

Here the CDR3 reads CASSYYGGYSGNTIYF. DNA for the CDR3: TGTGCCAGCAGCTACTACGGAGGATACTCTGGAAACACCATATATTTT. This sequence joins TRBV5-6 and TRBJ1-3, with D unresolved. V shed 3 bases and J shed 0 bases, with 13 bases lying between them. This CDR3 is built from 16 residues. The V gene's germline CDR1 is SGHDT and CDR2 YYEEEE. Full variable domain (rest looked up from reference TRBV5-6 and TRBJ1-3): DAGVTQSPTHLIKTRGQQVTLRCSPKSGHDTVSWYQQALGQGPQFIFQYYEEEERQRGNFPDRFSGHQFPNYSSELNVNALLLGDSALYLCASSYYGGYSGNTIYFGEGSWLTVV.